Presented here are 18 T cell receptor beta chains from one specimen sequenced in a study of T cells expressing NK-cell markers. TCRdb re-called the 5' RACE reads, yielding one record per CDR3 amino acid sequence without DNA. The sample data list about 260,000 distinct CDR3 sequences. Sequencing was carried out using blood T cells: a sorted CD56 or NKG2C T cell subset, CD4+ or CD8+ T cells, or bulk PBMC T cells (not recorded which). These receptors were collected from a man aged 18 to 29 in good health.

The chain combines TRBV4-1 with TRBJ2-5; absent DNA, TCRdb's TRBD2 call cannot be checked. CDR1 and CDR2 from the germline V gene are MGHRA and YSYEKL. The CDR3 is made up of 13 amino acids. The CDR3 is CASSAGPEETQYF.

The chain recombines TRBV5-1 with TRBJ2-7; with no DNA, the TCRdb D assignment of TRBD1 cannot be verified. Germline CDR1 SGHRS, CDR2 YFSETQ. The CDR3 consists of 15 residues. CDR3: CASSLFRTGDYEQYF.

V usage is TRBV29-1 and J usage is TRBJ2-7; the D call of TRBD2 rests on TCRdb alone, since no DNA is present to check it. CDR1 and CDR2 (germline): SQVTM, ANQGSEA. CDR3 size: 13 residues. This CDR3 reads CSVRRDEAHEQYF.

CDR3: CASSLGDMSTDTQYF. The chain uses TRBV5-1 and TRBJ2-3. This CDR3 has 15 amino acids. Germline CDR1 is SGHRS and CDR2 is YFSETQ. The whole variable domain, remainder taken from reference TRBV5-1 and TRBJ2-3, is KAGVTQTPRYLIKTRGQQVTLSCSPISGHRSVSWYQQTPGQGLQFLFEYFSETQRNKGNFPGRFSGRQFSNSRSEMNVSTLELGDSALYLCASSLGDMSTDTQYFGPGTRLTVL.

This sequence joins TRBV29-1 and TRBJ1-2; the TCRdb call, TRBD1, lacks DNA for checking. The CDR3 consists of 13 residues. Germline values: CDR1 SQVTM, CDR2 ANQGSEA. CDR3 residues: CSVVTDSSYGYTF.

The genes are TRBV19 and TRBJ2-1; lacking DNA, the TRBD1 call made by TCRdb goes unchecked. Per germline, CDR1 LNHDA and CDR2 SQIVND (reference sequence). The CDR3 loop spans 14 amino acids. CDR3 in amino acids: CASSIFWTDNEQFF.

The chain carries TRBV4-3 and TRBJ2-7; TCRdb returns TRBD2, unconfirmable since there is no DNA. The CDR3 runs to 16 residues. Germline values: CDR1 LGHNA, CDR2 YSLEER. CDR3: CASSQDPGLAIYEQYF.

The chain joins TRBV20-1 to TRBJ2-3; TCRdb names TRBD2, which stays unverified in the absence of DNA. Germline V gene sequence: CDR1 DFQATT, CDR2 SNEGSKA (reference sequence). This CDR3 has 16 residues. The CDR3 here is CSTNRGEDSPSDTQYF.

V and J are TRBV15 and TRBJ2-1; no DNA is available, so the TRBD2 call from TCRdb remains unchecked. The germline CDR1 and CDR2 sequences are LNHNV and YYDKDF (reference sequence). The CDR3 runs to 17 residues. CDR3 protein: CATSRGLLAAGYNEQFF.

V is TRBV29-1 and J is TRBJ2-7. The CDR3 has 12 residues. CDR1 is SQVTM and CDR2 is ANQGSEA in the germline V gene. The CDR3 region is CSVRYLTYEQYF.

The chain combines TRBV10-3 with TRBJ1-5; the TCRdb call, TRBD1, lacks DNA for checking. The CDR3 runs to 15 residues. The germline gives CDR1 ENHRY, CDR2 SYGVKD. CDR3 amino acids: CAIRSGQGGSQPQHF.

This sequence joins TRBV6-2 or TRBV6-3 and TRBJ2-3; no DNA is available, so the TRBD2 call from TCRdb remains unchecked. Germline CDR1 MNHEY, CDR2 SVGEGT. CDR3 length: 14 residues. CDR3 amino acids: CASKREVGTDTQYF.

The chain recombines TRBV19 with TRBJ2-5; lacking DNA, the TRBD1 call made by TCRdb goes unchecked. CDR3 size: 12 residues. Per the germline V gene, CDR1 is LNHDA and CDR2 is SQIVND (reference sequence). The CDR3 loop is CASARQGETQYF.

The CDR3 reads CASIKLAGSYNEQFF. The chain recombines TRBV27 with TRBJ2-1; TCRdb names TRBD2, which stays unverified in the absence of DNA. In germline, CDR1 is MNHEY, CDR2 SMNVEV (reference sequence). The length of the CDR3 is 15 residues.

The rearrangement joins TRBV18 to TRBJ1-2; TCRdb indicates TRBD1, and absent DNA this call remains unverified. Germline CDR1 KGHSH, CDR2 LQKENI. The CDR3 is 14 residues long. CDR3 sequence: CASSRDRATRGYTF.

V usage is TRBV5-1 and J usage is TRBJ2-1; without DNA, the TCRdb call of TRBD2 cannot be checked. The CDR3 is made up of 15 amino acids. CDR1 is SGHRS, CDR2 YFSETQ, per germline. CDR3 residues: CASSSTSGSKGEQFF. The full variable domain, in which reference TRBV5-1 and TRBJ2-1 provide the parts outside the CDR3, is KAGVTQTPRYLIKTRGQQVTLSCSPISGHRSVSWYQQTPGQGLQFLFEYFSETQRNKGNFPGRFSGRQFSNSRSEMNVSTLELGDSALYLCASSSTSGSKGEQFFGPGTRLTVL.

This chain uses TRBV20-1 with TRBJ2-7. The CDR3 has 13 residues. Germline assignment: CDR1 DFQATT and CDR2 SNEGSKA (reference sequence). The CDR3 sequence is CSVGGGTTYEQYF.

This chain connects TRBV5-6 to TRBJ2-1. This CDR3 contains 12 residues. CDR1 is SGHDT, CDR2 YYEEEE, per germline. The CDR3: CASSLARNNQIF.